Reported below is one T cell receptor (beta chain). The sample belongs to a study of blood T cell repertoires in COVID-19. Clones were sequenced by immunoSEQ multiplex PCR, and TCRdb holds only the in-frame ones, with some missing. The data hold 150,000 to 200,000 clones, with around 95% observed a single time. Sequences were obtained from peripheral blood. The source of this sequence is a man younger than 45 with COVID-19, enrolled during active disease.

In DNA form, the CDR3 reads TGTGCCAGCTCATTTTGGACAGGGGACTATGGCTACACCTTC. This translates into CASSFWTGDYGYTF. The rearrangement links TRBV18 to TRBJ1-2; 9 positions match TRBD1. CDR3 length: 14 residues. V gave up 5 bases and J gave up 3 bases; unmatched junction bases: 4. Looked up from germline, CDR1 is KGHSH and CDR2 is LQKENI.